The 8 T cell receptor beta chains in this list originate from one sample, sequenced in a study of OX40 agonist ivuxolimab in advanced cancers. Data came from immunoSEQ multiplex PCR; TCRdb stores just in-frame clones and leaves some out. The data show approximately 94,000 clones, around nine tenths seen once. Material: CD4+ or CD8+ T cells sorted from blood, obtained in a trial of the OX40 agonist ivuxolimab. Every receptor here comes from an adult with an advanced solid tumor such as melanoma, head and neck, liver or kidney cancer.

The chain carries TRBV7-8 and TRBJ2-1; 7 positions agree with TRBD2. Unmatched junction bases numbered 10, after V lost 1 base and J lost 7 bases. This CDR3 has 16 residues. CDR1 is SGHVS, CDR2 FQNEAQ, per germline. The CDR3 sequence is CASSLVSGTWGNEQFF. DNA for the CDR3: TGTGCCAGCAGCTTAGTGAGCGGGACCTGGGGAAATGAGCAGTTCTTC.

This chain joins TRBV7-2 and TRBJ2-7; TRBD1 matches 9 bases. CDR3 length: 14 residues. Germline loops: CDR1 SGHTA, CDR2 FQGNSA. Losses at the gene ends were 5 bases for V and 4 bases for J; bases not matched to a gene: 6. The CDR3 here is CASSPETGGYEQYF. Here the CDR3 DNA reads TGTGCCAGCAGCCCGGAGACAGGGGGATACGAGCAGTACTTC.

The V and J genes are TRBV28 and TRBJ2-7, with 8 bases lining up with TRBD2. Trimming at V came to 5 bases and at J to 3 bases, leaving 12 bases not matched to a gene. CDR1 is MDHEN and CDR2 is SYDVKM in the germline V gene. The CDR3 consists of 16 residues. The CDR3 spells CASSPPLGLASYEQYF. CDR3 DNA: TGTGCCAGCAGTCCCCCCCTCGGACTAGCCAGCTACGAGCAGTACTTC.

The V call is TRBV19, the J call TRBJ2-2, with 8 bases aligning to TRBD2. The CDR3 covers 14 residues. Germline CDR1 is LNHDA and CDR2 is SQIVND (reference sequence). The V segment lost 5 bases and the J segment 6 bases; nucleotides outside the gene matches: 5. CDR3 DNA: TGTGCCAGTAGTGCGAGCGGGAGCGCCGGGGAGCTGTTTTTT. Its translation is CASSASGSAGELFF. The full variable domain, rest sourced from reference TRBV19 and TRBJ2-2, is DGGITQSPKYLFRKEGQNVTLSCEQNLNHDAMYWYRQDPGQGLRLIYYSQIVNDFQKGDIAEGYSVSREKKESFPLTVTSAQKNPTAFYLCASSASGSAGELFFGEGSRLTVL.

The CDR3 is CASSLDGLAGETQYF. The DNA of the CDR3 is TGTGCCAGCAGCTTAGATGGACTAGCGGGAGAGACCCAGTACTTC. The chain couples TRBV7-2 to TRBJ2-5; TRBD2 matches at 11 bases. Per the germline V gene, CDR1 is SGHTA and CDR2 is FQGNSA. V shed 1 base, J shed 4 bases, and the junction held 2 bases outside the gene matches. The CDR3 contains 15 residues.

The CDR3 loop reads CASSDSGGDEQFF. CDR3 DNA sequence: TGTGCCAGCAGTGACTCGGGGGGGGATGAGCAGTTCTTC. The chain has TRBV6-4 and TRBJ2-1; the match to TRBD2 covers 7 bases. The CDR3 extends over 13 amino acids. V shed 0 bases, J shed 8 bases, and the junction held 1 base outside the gene matches. Germline-derived CDR1 and CDR2 are MRHNA and SNTAGT.

In nucleotides, the CDR3 is TGTGCCAGTAGCAGGGGGGATACGCAGTATTTT. Encoded protein: CASSRGDTQYF. The rearrangement joins TRBV19 to TRBJ2-3, with 7 bases that match TRBD1. The CDR3 is made up of 11 amino acids. Per germline, CDR1 LNHDA and CDR2 SQIVND (reference sequence). J gave up 6 bases and V 6 bases, and 0 bases lay outside the gene matches. The full variable domain, its missing parts supplied by reference TRBV19 and TRBJ2-3, is DGGITQSPKYLFRKEGQNVTLSCEQNLNHDAMYWYRQDPGQGLRLIYYSQIVNDFQKGDIAEGYSVSREKKESFPLTVTSAQKNPTAFYLCASSRGDTQYFGPGTRLTVL.

The chain employs TRBV18 and TRBJ2-7, with 11 bases fitting TRBD1. Germline V CDR1 and CDR2: KGHSH, LQKENI. The CDR3 runs to 17 residues. V was pared by 6 bases and J by 0 bases, with 10 bases of the junction left unmatched. CDR3 sequence reads: CASSSNAGTGGSYEQYF. CDR3 DNA sequence: TGTGCCAGCTCGTCAAATGCCGGGACAGGGGGCTCCTACGAGCAGTACTTC. The full variable domain, with the rest looked up from reference TRBV18 and TRBJ2-7, is NAGVMQNPRHLVRRRGQEARLRCSPMKGHSHVYWYRQLPEEGLKFMVYLQKENIIDESGMPKERFSAEFPKEGPSILRIQQVVRGDSAAYFCASSSNAGTGGSYEQYFGPGTRLTVT.